This T cell receptor (beta chain) was found in a study of beta chain features in type 1 diabetes. Whole-study findings and limits: Shorter TCRB CDR3s, moderately but significantly so, were found in Type 1 diabetes patients in all four CD4+ subsets. Healthy donors had naive, central memory and Treg TCRB repertoires that appeared less similar than those seen among patients. VDJ junctions in type 1 diabetes patients carried more deletions and fewer insertions.

Germline lookup yields CDR1 SGHNT and CDR2 YYREEE (reference sequence). The CDR3 consists of 13 residues. Sorting with CD45RO/CCR7/CD25/CD127/CD95/CD27 yielded naive, central memory, regulatory and stem-like memory CD4+ cells. All of the isolated RNA was reverse transcribed, so expressed TCRB transcripts were sequenced. Sequenced naive, central memory and regulatory T cell samples produced an average of roughly 3.6 million reads. The table came from immunoSEQ multiplex PCR; TCRdb's copy has only in-frame clones and leaves some out. Here the sample spans roughly 300,000 clones, approximately 15% being singletons. A word on this clone: Its antigen is still unknown. One junction end does not reproduce the germline sequence, and a read error may be involved.

The origin of this receptor is a man aged 25-45 years with type 1 diabetes. This chain joins TRBV5-4 and TRBJ1-1; D remains unclear. Sequencing used naive CD4+ T cells from blood. CDR3 in amino acids: CASSQVQERKAFF. Here the CDR3 DNA reads TGCGCCAGCAGCCAAGTCCAGGAACGGAAAGCTTTCTTT.